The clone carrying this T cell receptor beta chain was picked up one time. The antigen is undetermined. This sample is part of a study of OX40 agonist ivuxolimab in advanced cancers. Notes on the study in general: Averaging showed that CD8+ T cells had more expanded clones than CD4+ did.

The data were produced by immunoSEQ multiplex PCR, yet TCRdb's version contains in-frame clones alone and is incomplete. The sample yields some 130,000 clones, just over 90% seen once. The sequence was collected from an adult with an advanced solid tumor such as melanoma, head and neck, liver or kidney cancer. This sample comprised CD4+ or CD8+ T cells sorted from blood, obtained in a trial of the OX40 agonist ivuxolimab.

Here the CDR3 reads CASSYSGQGYYEQYF. CDR3 nucleotide sequence: TGTGCCAGCAGTTACTCAGGACAGGGGTACTACGAGCAGTACTTC. The gene calls are TRBV6-5 and TRBJ2-7; 9 nucleotides align to TRBD1. The junction had 3 bases not matched to a gene; V was cut back by 0 bases and J by 3 bases. CDR3 length: 15 residues. Germline CDR1 reads MNHEY; CDR2 reads SVGAGI.